This T cell receptor (beta chain) was recorded in a study of blood T cell repertoires in COVID-19. Across the whole study: Acute and convalescent COVID-19 specimens originated in the United States, Italy and Spain.

V lost 4 bases to trimming and J lost 9 bases, with 13 bases between them. CDR1 is SQVTM and CDR2 is ANQGSEA in the germline V gene. The CDR3 has 12 residues. Profiling relied on immunoSEQ multiplex PCR, and the TCRdb table lists in-frame clones only, not all of them. The data show around 200,000 clones, around nine tenths seen once. The sample was peripheral blood. The chain employs TRBV29-1 and TRBJ1-3, with unresolved D. The receptor's source is a man in his fifties or sixties who had recovered from COVID-19. The CDR3 DNA reads as TGCAGCGTTGTTGGTACGCGAAGCACCATATATTTT. Translated: CSVVGTRSTIYF.